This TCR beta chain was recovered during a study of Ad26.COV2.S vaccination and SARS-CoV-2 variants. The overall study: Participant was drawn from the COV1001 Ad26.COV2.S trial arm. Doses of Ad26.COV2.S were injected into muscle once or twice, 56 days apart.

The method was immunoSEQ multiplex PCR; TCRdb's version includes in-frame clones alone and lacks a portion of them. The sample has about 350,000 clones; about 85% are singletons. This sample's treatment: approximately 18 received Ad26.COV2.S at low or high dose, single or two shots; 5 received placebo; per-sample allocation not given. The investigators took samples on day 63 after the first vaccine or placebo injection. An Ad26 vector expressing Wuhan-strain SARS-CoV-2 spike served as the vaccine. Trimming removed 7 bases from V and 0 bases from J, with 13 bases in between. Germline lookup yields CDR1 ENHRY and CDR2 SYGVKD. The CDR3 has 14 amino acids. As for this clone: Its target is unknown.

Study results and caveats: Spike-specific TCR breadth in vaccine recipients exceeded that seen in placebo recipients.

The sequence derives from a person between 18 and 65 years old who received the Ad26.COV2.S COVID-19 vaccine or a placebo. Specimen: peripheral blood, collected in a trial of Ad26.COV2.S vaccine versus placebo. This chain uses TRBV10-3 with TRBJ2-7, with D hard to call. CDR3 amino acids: CAIKEAPSSYEQYF. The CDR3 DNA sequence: TGTGCCATCAAGGAAGCCCCCTCCTCCTACGAGCAGTACTTC.